This passage covers 2 T cell receptor beta chains from one sample sequenced in a study of blood T cell repertoires in COVID-19. Method: immunoSEQ multiplex PCR; TCRdb's copy keeps in-frame clones and lacks some. The data contain 95,000 to 100,000 clones, around 87% of them singletons. Sequenced: peripheral blood. The receptor set was obtained from a woman in her 30s with acute or convalescent COVID-19.

V usage is TRBV6-5 and J usage is TRBJ2-2, with D perhaps matching TRBD1 (5 bases). The germline V and J ends were trimmed by 7 bases and 3 bases, with 9 bases remaining between them. The CDR3 spans 13 residues. Per the germline V gene, CDR1 is MNHEY and CDR2 is SVGAGI. The CDR3 protein is CASNRIDTGELFF. The CDR3 DNA reads as TGTGCCAGCAACAGGATAGACACCGGGGAGCTGTTTTTT.

CDR3 amino acids: CASSQALHGYTF. CDR3 bases: TGTGCCAGCAGCCAAGCCCTCCATGGCTACACCTTC. The V call is TRBV4-2, the J call TRBJ1-2; D remains ambiguous. Trimming pared 1 base from V and 6 bases from J, leaving 6 bases between. In germline, CDR1 is LGHNA, CDR2 YNFKEQ. There are 12 residues in the CDR3.